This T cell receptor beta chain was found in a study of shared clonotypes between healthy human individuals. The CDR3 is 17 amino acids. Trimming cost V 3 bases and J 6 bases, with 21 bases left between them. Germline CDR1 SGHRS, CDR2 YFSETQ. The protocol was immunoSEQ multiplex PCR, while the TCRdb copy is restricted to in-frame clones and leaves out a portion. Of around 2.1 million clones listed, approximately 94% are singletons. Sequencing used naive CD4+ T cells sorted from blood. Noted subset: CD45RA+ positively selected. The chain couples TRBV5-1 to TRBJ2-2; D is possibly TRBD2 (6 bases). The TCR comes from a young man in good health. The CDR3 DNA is TGCGCCAGCAGCTCACCCCACGGAGGGGCTAGATCCGGGGAGCTGTTTTTT. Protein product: CASSSPHGGARSGELFF.